These 6 T cell receptor beta chains share one sample of origin, sequenced in a study of control samples from healthy donors and cancer patients. Repertoires were generated with immunoSEQ multiplex PCR, while TCRdb's copy carries only in-frame clones and drops some. The sample consists of 90,000 or so clones, 88% of them appearing once. Source material: blood. The receptors were sampled from a woman aged 70-85 years in good health.

The CDR3 DNA sequence: TGTGCCATCAGTGAGTCGGGGGCAGGGGGCCTGGGCACTGAAGCTTTCTTT. This encodes CAISESGAGGLGTEAFF. The rearrangement links TRBV10-3 to TRBJ1-1; 8 bases align to TRBD1. Germline lookup yields CDR1 ENHRY and CDR2 SYGVKD. Germline trimming cut 0 bases from V and 4 bases from J; bases unmatched to any gene: 10. The length of the CDR3 is 17 residues.

The CDR3 region is CASTDKTNTEAFF. The CDR3 nucleotides read TGTGCCAGCACGGATAAGACGAACACTGAAGCTTTCTTT. V is TRBV6-5 and J is TRBJ1-1; the D is unclear. Germline CDR1 reads MNHEY; CDR2 reads SVGAGI. The CDR3 is 13 residues long. Trimming removed 7 bases at V and 1 base at J, with 10 bases between.

The V call is TRBV11-3, the J call TRBJ1-6; 8 bases are shared with TRBD1. Germline CDR1 reads SGHNT; CDR2 reads YENEEA. CDR3 length: 14 amino acids. The ends lost 5 bases at V and 6 bases at J; junction bases unmatched: 3. In DNA, the CDR3 is TGTGCCAGCAGCAGGACAGGGCTTAATTCACCCCTCCACTTT. It encodes CASSRTGLNSPLHF.

CDR3 sequence: CAWSLPGRFEAFF. CDR3 nucleotides: TGTGCCTGGAGTCTACCAGGAAGATTCGAAGCTTTCTTT. This chain uses TRBV30 with TRBJ1-1; D remains ambiguous. The CDR3 consists of 13 residues. Germline CDR1 is GTSNPN and CDR2 is SVGIG (reference sequence). V shed 2 bases and J shed 8 bases, with 15 bases lying between them.

The CDR3 loop reads CASSEFLDRGTDEQFF. The CDR3 nucleotides read TGCGCCAGCAGTGAGTTTTTGGACAGGGGTACGGATGAGCAGTTCTTC. The rearrangement uses TRBV10-2 and TRBJ2-1, with 9 bases matching TRBD1. V trimming: 1 base; J trimming: 8 bases; junction bases outside the gene matches: 9. Germline V CDR1 and CDR2: WSHSY, SAAADI. The CDR3 is 16 amino acids.

The rearrangement links TRBV7-2 to TRBJ1-2; no firm D call. The germline V and J ends were trimmed by 2 bases and 4 bases, with 11 bases remaining between them. The CDR3 is made up of 14 amino acids. Germline values: CDR1 SGHTA, CDR2 FQGNSA. CDR3 amino acids: CASSLRVLPYGYTF. The CDR3 nucleotides are TGTGCCAGCAGCTTACGAGTCCTTCCCTATGGCTACACCTTC.